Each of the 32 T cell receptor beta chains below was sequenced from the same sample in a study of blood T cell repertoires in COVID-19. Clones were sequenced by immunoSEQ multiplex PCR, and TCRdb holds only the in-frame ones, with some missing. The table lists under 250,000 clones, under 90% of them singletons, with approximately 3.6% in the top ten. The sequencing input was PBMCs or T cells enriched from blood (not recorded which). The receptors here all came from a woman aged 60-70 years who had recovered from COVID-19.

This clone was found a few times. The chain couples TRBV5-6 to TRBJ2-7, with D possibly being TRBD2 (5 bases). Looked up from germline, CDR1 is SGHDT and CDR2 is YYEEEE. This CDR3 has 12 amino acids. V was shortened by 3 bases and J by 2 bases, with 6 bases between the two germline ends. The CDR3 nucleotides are TGTGCCAGCAGCTCGGGGACCTACGAGCAGTACTTC. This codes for CASSSGTYEQYF.

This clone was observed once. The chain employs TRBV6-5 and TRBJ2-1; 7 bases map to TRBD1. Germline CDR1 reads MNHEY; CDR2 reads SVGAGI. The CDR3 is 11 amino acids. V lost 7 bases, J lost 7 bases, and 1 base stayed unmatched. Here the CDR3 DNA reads TGTGCCAGCAAACAGGGGAATGAGCAGTTCTTC. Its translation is CASKQGNEQFF.

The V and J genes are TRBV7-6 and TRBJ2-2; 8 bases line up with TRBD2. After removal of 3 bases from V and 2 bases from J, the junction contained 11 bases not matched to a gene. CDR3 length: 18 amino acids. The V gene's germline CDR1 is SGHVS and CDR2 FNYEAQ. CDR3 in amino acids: CASSFLSIGTSNTGELFF. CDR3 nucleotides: TGTGCCAGCAGCTTTCTTTCGATCGGGACTAGTAACACCGGGGAGCTGTTTTTT.

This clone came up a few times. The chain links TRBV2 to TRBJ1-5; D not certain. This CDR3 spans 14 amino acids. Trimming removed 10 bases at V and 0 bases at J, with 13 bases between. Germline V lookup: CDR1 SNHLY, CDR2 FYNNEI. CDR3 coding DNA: TGTGCCACCCGCGAGGGTTTTAGCAATCAGCCCCAGCATTTT. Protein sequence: CATREGFSNQPQHF. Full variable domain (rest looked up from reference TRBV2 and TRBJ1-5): EPEVTQTPSHQVTQMGQEVILRCVPISNHLYFYWYRQILGQKVEFLVSFYNNEISEKSEIFDDQFSVERPDGSNFTLKIRSTKLEDSAMYFCATREGFSNQPQHFGDGTRLSIL.

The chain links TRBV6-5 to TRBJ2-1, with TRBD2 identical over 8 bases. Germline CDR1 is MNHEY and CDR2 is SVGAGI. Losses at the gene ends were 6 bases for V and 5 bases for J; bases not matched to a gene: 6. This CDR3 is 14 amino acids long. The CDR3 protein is CASRTAGGNNEQFF. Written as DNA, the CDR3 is TGTGCCAGCAGAACGGCGGGGGGCAACAATGAGCAGTTCTTC.

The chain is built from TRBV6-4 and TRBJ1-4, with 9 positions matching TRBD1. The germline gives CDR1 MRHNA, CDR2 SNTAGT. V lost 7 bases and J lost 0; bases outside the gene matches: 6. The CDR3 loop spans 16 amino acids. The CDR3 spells CASIGQGRTTNEKLFF. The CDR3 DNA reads TGTGCCAGCATCGGACAGGGGCGCACAACTAATGAAAAACTGTTTTTT.

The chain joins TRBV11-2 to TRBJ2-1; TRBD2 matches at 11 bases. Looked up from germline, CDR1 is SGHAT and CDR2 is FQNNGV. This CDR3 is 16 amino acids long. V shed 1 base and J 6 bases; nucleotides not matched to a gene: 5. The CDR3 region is CASSLVRLAGSNEQFF. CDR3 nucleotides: TGTGCCAGCAGCTTAGTTAGACTAGCGGGGAGCAATGAGCAGTTCTTC.

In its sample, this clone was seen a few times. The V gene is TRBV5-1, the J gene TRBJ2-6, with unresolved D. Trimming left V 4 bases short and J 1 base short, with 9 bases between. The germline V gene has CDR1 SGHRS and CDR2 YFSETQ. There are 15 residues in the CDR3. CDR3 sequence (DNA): TGCGCCAGCAGCCAGAGAGGTTCTGGGGCCAACGTCCTGACTTTC. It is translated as CASSQRGSGANVLTF.

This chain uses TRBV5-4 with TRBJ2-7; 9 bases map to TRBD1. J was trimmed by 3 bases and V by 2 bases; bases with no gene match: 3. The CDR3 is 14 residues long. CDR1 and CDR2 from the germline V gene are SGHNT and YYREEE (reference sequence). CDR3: CASSFWTGDYEQYF. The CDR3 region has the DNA TGTGCCAGCAGCTTTTGGACAGGGGACTACGAGCAGTACTTC. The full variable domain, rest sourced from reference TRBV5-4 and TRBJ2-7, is ETGVTQSPTHLIKTRGQQVTLRCSSQSGHNTVSWYQQALGQGPQFIFQYYREEENGRGNFPPRFSGLQFPNYSSELNVNALELDDSALYLCASSFWTGDYEQYFGPGTRLTVT.

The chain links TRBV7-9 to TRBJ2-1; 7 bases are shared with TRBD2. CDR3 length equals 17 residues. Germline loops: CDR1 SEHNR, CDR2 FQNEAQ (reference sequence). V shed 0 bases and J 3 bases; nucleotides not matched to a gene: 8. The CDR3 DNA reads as TGTGCCAGCAGCTTAGCGTCCGGGCGGGAGATCTACAATGAGCAGTTCTTC. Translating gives CASSLASGREIYNEQFF.

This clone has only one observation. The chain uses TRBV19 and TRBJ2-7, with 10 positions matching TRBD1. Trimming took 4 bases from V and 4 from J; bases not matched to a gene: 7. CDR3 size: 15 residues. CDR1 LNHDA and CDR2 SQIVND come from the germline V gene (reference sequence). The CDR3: CASSTSGTGVYEQYF. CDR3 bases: TGTGCCAGTAGTACCTCCGGGACAGGGGTGTACGAGCAGTACTTC.

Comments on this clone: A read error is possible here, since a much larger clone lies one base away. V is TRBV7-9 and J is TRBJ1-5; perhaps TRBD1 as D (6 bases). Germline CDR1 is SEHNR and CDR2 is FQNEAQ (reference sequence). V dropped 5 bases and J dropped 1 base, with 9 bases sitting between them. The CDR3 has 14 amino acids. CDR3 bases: TGTGCCAGCAGCGAACAGGGAAGCAATCAGCCCCAGCATTTT. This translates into CASSEQGSNQPQHF.

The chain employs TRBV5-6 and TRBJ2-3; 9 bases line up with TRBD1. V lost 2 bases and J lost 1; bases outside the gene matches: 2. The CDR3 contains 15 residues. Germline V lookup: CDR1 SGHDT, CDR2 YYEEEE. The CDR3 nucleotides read TGTGCCAGCAGCTTACAGGGGGCTGGCACAGATACGCAGTATTTT. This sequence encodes CASSLQGAGTDTQYF.

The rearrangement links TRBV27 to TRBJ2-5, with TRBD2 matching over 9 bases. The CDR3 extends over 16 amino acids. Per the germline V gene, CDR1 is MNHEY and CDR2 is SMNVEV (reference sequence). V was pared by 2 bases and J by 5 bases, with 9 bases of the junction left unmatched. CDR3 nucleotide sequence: TGTGCCAGCAGTTTACTCCCAGCGGGAGGAGAGGAGACCCAGTACTTC. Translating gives CASSLLPAGGEETQYF.

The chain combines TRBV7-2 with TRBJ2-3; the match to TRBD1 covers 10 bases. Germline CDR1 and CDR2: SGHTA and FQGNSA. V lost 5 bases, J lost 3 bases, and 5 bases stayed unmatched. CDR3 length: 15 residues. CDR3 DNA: TGTGCCAGCAGCCCGAGGACAGGGGGAACAGATACGCAGTATTTT. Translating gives CASSPRTGGTDTQYF. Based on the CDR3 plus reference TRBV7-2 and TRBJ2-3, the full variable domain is GAGVSQSPSNKVTEKGKDVELRCDPISGHTALYWYRQSLGQGLEFLIYFQGNSAPDKSGLPSDRFSAERTGGSVSTLTIQRTQQEDSAVYLCASSPRTGGTDTQYFGPGTRLTVL.

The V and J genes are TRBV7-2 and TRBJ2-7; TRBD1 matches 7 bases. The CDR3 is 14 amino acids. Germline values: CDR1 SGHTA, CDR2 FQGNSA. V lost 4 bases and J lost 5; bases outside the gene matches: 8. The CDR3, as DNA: TGTGCCAGCAGCTCCCGACAGGGTGGGAACGAGCAGTACTTC. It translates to CASSSRQGGNEQYF.

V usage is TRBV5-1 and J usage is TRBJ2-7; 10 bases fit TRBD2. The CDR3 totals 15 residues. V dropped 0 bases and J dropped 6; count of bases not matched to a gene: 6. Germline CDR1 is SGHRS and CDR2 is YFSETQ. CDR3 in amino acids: CASSLVLAGVLEQYF. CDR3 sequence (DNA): TGCGCCAGCAGCTTGGTCCTAGCGGGAGTGCTCGAGCAGTACTTC.

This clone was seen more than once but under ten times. CDR3 protein: CASRWPIRTYNEQFF. The CDR3, as DNA: TGTGCCAGCCGTTGGCCCATAAGAACCTACAATGAGCAGTTCTTC. This rearrangement joins TRBV5-8 to TRBJ2-1, with D unresolved. This CDR3 contains 15 residues. Looked up from germline, CDR1 is SGHTS and CDR2 is YDEGEE. V was shortened by 7 bases and J by 2 bases, with 16 bases between the two germline ends.

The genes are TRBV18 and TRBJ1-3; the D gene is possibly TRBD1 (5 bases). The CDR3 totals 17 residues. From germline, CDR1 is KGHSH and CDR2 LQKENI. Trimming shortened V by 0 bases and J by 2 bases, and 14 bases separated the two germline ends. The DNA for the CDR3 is TGTGCCAGCTCACCACCGGTCGGCAGGGCAGCTGGAAACACCATATATTTT. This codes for CASSPPVGRAAGNTIYF.

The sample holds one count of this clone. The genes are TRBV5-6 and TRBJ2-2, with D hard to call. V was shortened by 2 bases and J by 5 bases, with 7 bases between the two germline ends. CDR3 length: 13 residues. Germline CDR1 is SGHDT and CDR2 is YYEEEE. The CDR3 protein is CASSFLVTGELFF. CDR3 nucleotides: TGTGCCAGCAGCTTTCTTGTGACCGGGGAGCTGTTTTTT.

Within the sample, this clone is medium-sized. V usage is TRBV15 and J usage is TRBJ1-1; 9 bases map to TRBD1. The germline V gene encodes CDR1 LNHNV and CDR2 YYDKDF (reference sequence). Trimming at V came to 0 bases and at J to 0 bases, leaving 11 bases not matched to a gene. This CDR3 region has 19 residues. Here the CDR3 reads CATSRDPRQGVVLNTEAFF. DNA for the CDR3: TGTGCCACCAGCAGAGACCCGAGACAGGGGGTCGTCCTGAACACTGAAGCTTTCTTT.

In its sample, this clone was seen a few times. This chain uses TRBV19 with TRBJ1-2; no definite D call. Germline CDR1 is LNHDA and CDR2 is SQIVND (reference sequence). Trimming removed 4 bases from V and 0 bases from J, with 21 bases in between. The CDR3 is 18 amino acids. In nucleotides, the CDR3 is TGTGCCAGTAGTACACAGAACTTCCGGGGTCCTTCTAACTATGGCTACACCTTC. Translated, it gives CASSTQNFRGPSNYGYTF.

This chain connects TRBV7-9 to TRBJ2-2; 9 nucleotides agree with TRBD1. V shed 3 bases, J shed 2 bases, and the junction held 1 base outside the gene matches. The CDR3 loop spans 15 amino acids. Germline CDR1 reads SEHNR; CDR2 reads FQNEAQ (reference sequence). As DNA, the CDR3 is TGTGCCAGCAGCTTGACAGGGGGTAACACCGGGGAGCTGTTTTTT. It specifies CASSLTGGNTGELFF.

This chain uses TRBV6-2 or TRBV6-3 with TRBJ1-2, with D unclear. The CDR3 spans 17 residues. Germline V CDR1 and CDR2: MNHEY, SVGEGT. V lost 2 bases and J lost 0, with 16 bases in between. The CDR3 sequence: CASSYRLKRSANYGYTF. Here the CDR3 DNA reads TGTGCCAGCAGTTACAGACTGAAGAGGAGTGCTAACTATGGCTACACCTTC.

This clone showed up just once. The CDR3 DNA sequence: TGTGCCAGTAGTCCTAACAGGGGGCGTTCACCCCTCCACTTT. Protein product: CASSPNRGRSPLHF. The V and J genes are TRBV19 and TRBJ1-6; TRBD1 matches at 9 bases. The CDR3 is 14 residues long. V lost 5 bases, J lost 9 bases, and 5 bases stayed unmatched. Germline values: CDR1 LNHDA, CDR2 SQIVND (reference sequence).

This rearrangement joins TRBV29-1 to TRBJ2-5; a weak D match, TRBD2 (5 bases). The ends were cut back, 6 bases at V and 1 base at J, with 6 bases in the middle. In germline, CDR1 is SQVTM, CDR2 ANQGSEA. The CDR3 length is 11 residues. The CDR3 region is CSVGVQETQYF. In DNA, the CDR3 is TGCAGCGTCGGGGTCCAAGAGACCCAGTACTTC.

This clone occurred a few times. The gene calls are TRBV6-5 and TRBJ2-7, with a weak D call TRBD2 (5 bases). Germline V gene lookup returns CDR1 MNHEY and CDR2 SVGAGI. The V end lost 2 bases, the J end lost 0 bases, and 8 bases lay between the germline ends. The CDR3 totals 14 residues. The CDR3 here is CASSYQAGSYEQYF. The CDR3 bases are TGTGCCAGCAGTTACCAGGCGGGCTCCTACGAGCAGTACTTC.

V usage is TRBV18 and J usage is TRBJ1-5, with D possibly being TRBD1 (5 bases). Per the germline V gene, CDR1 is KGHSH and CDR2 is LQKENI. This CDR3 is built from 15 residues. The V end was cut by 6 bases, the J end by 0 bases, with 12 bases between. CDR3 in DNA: TGTGCCAGCTCCCAGGGAAGTTATAGCAATCAGCCCCAGCATTTT. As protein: CASSQGSYSNQPQHF.

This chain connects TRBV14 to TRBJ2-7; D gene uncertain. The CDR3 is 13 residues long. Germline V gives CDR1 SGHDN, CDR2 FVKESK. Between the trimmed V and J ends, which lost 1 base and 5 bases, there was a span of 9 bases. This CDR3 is CASSQVLLHEQYF. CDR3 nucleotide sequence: TGTGCCAGCAGCCAAGTCCTCCTCCACGAGCAGTACTTC.

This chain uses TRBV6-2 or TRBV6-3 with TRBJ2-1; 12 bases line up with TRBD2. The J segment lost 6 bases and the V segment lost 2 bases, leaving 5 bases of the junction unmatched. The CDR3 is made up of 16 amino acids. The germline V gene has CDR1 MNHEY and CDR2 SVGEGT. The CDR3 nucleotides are TGTGCCAGCAGTTACCGGCTAGCGGGGGGGCCCAATGAGCAGTTCTTC. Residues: CASSYRLAGGPNEQFF.

CDR3: CASRLAGPQETQYF. CDR3 DNA sequence: TGTGCCAGCAGACTAGCGGGGCCTCAAGAGACCCAGTACTTC. The chain has TRBV7-2 and TRBJ2-5, with 10 bases lining up with TRBD2. CDR3 length: 14 residues. Germline V CDR1 and CDR2: SGHTA, FQGNSA. V lost 6 bases to trimming and J lost 2 bases; unmatched junction nucleotides: 3.

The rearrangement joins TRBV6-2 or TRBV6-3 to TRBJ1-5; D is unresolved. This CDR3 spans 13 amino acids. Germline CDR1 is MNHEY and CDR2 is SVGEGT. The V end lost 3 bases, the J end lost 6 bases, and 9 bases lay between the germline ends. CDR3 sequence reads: CASSYKGSQPQHF. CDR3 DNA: TGTGCCAGCAGTTATAAAGGGAGTCAGCCCCAGCATTTT.